The source of this T cell receptor beta chain is a study of shared clonotypes between healthy human individuals. CDR3 length: 15 residues. CDR1 is MNHEY and CDR2 is SMNVEV in the germline V gene (reference sequence). The V end was cut by 5 bases, the J end by 8 bases, with 21 bases between. CD45RO-negative cells were positively selected for CCR7, leaving out terminally differentiated effector memory CD45RA+ cells. Sequenced by immunoSEQ multiplex PCR; TCRdb stores in-frame clones only, minus some. The table records about 2.2 million clones, over 85% of them present only once. The sequenced sample consisted of naive CD8+ T cells from PBMCs. V gene TRBV27 combines with J gene TRBJ1-1; D might be TRBD1 (5 bases). The TCR sequence derives from a man between 18 and 29 years old in good health. Some clones in this sample may be carry-over from other donors' samples. CDR3 loop: CASSHIGTGDGEAFF. The CDR3 DNA reads TGTGCCAGCAGTCACATCGGGACGGGGGATGGAGAAGCTTTCTTT.